Following are 21 T cell receptor beta chains from one sample sequenced in a study of shared T cell receptors in the human thymus. Assay: immunoSEQ multiplex PCR; the TCRdb copy retains only in-frame clones and omits some. This sample has fewer than 700,000 clones, with approximately 90% found just once. The same data also went into a second study, on human thymus T cells.

The sample taken for sequencing was thymocytes. These receptors were obtained from a boy in the first two years of life with a congenital heart defect.

The chain employs TRBV11-3 and TRBJ2-3; 8 bases map to TRBD1. The CDR3 covers 15 residues. With 6 bases clipped from V and 5 bases from J, the junction kept 10 bases outside the gene matches. Germline assignment: CDR1 SGHNT and CDR2 YENEEA. CDR3 loop: CASRPLDRDKDTQYF. CDR3 DNA sequence: TGTGCCAGCAGACCCTTGGACAGGGATAAAGATACGCAGTATTTT.

The chain links TRBV5-4 to TRBJ2-1; 14 nucleotides agree with TRBD2. Germline-derived CDR1 and CDR2 are SGHNT and YYREEE (reference sequence). Trimming cost V 1 base and J 6 bases; bases outside gene matches: 6. This CDR3 comprises 17 residues. This CDR3 is CASSLRGGLAGGNEQFF. The CDR3 DNA sequence: TGTGCCAGCAGCTTGAGGGGTGGACTAGCGGGGGGCAATGAGCAGTTCTTC.

V usage is TRBV15 and J usage is TRBJ1-2; 10 bases are a match to TRBD1. V lost 4 bases to trimming and J lost 6 bases; unmatched junction nucleotides: 35. Germline CDR1 is LNHNV and CDR2 is YYDKDF (reference sequence). This CDR3 has 24 residues. This chain's CDR3 is CATSKSTTAAQTGGDPIGGDGYTF. The CDR3, as DNA: TGTGCCACCAGCAAGAGCACAACTGCCGCACAGACAGGGGGCGATCCCATCGGGGGGGATGGCTACACCTTC.

The chain uses TRBV5-6 and TRBJ2-7, with 7 bases identical to TRBD1. CDR1 and CDR2 (germline): SGHDT, YYEEEE. This CDR3 contains 13 residues. With V trimmed by 4 bases and J by 6 bases, 7 bases remained unmatched. CDR3 residues: CASSRTGDREQYF. The CDR3 coding sequence is TGTGCCAGCAGCAGAACAGGGGATCGCGAGCAGTACTTC. Based on the CDR3 plus reference TRBV5-6 and TRBJ2-7, the full variable domain is DAGVTQSPTHLIKTRGQQVTLRCSPKSGHDTVSWYQQALGQGPQFIFQYYEEEERQRGNFPDRFSGHQFPNYSSELNVNALLLGDSALYLCASSRTGDREQYFGPGTRLTVT.

The chain recombines TRBV27 with TRBJ2-5; D remains unclear. This CDR3 has 18 residues. The V and J ends lost 6 bases and 1 base respectively, with 24 bases between them. Germline CDR1 reads MNHEY; CDR2 reads SMNVEV (reference sequence). The CDR3, as DNA: TGTGCCAGCAGAAACCACCTTGTCATTGGCAGTCCCCAAGAGACCCAGTACTTC. Translating gives CASRNHLVIGSPQETQYF.

The chain joins TRBV5-1 to TRBJ2-4, with 7 positions matching TRBD1. The CDR3 is 14 amino acids. Per the germline V gene, CDR1 is SGHRS and CDR2 is YFSETQ. Trimming removed 7 bases from V and 7 bases from J; junction bases left unmatched: 11. The CDR3 nucleotides are TGCGCCAGCGACACCCCCCGACAGGGTAACATTCAGTACTTC. Translating it yields CASDTPRQGNIQYF.

This clone was seen only once. This chain links TRBV30 with TRBJ2-1, with D possibly being TRBD2 (6 bases). The germline V gene has CDR1 GTSNPN and CDR2 SVGIG (reference sequence). The CDR3 consists of 14 residues. V lost 1 base and J lost 4, with 11 bases in between. CDR3 nucleotides: TGTGCCTGGAGTGCGGAGGGAACATACAATGAGCAGTTCTTC. Residues: CAWSAEGTYNEQFF.

The chain couples TRBV5-4 to TRBJ2-3; 11 bases are a match to TRBD2. Per germline, CDR1 SGHNT and CDR2 YYREEE (reference sequence). CDR3 length equals 16 residues. J was trimmed by 1 base and V by 0 bases; bases with no gene match: 1. The CDR3 here is CASSLGLAGRTDTQYF. The CDR3 DNA reads as TGTGCCAGCAGCTTGGGACTAGCGGGGCGCACAGATACGCAGTATTTT. Full variable domain (remainder filled in from reference TRBV5-4 and TRBJ2-3): ETGVTQSPTHLIKTRGQQVTLRCSSQSGHNTVSWYQQALGQGPQFIFQYYREEENGRGNFPPRFSGLQFPNYSSELNVNALELDDSALYLCASSLGLAGRTDTQYFGPGTRLTVL.

The gene calls are TRBV4-1 and TRBJ1-5; D is unresolved. In germline, CDR1 is MGHRA, CDR2 YSYEKL. This CDR3 has 18 amino acids. Trimming left V 2 bases short and J 2 bases short, with 19 bases between. The CDR3 region is CASSQRSLPEKGNQPQHF. DNA of the CDR3: TGCGCCAGCAGCCAACGATCCCTACCGGAGAAGGGCAATCAGCCCCAGCATTTT.

The chain uses TRBV4-3 and TRBJ2-3, with TRBD2 identical over 8 bases. The CDR3 spans 19 residues. V was pared by 0 bases and J by 4 bases, with 15 bases of the junction left unmatched. Germline CDR1 reads LGHNA; CDR2 reads YSLEER. This CDR3 is CASSQDQDGLAGRADTQYF. The CDR3 DNA reads TGCGCCAGCAGCCAAGATCAGGACGGACTAGCCGGGCGGGCAGATACGCAGTATTTT.

The rearrangement uses TRBV19 and TRBJ1-4, with TRBD1 as a possible D gene (5 bases). The V end lost 9 bases, the J end lost 8 bases, and 16 bases lay between the germline ends. Germline assignment: CDR1 LNHDA and CDR2 SQIVND (reference sequence). This CDR3 region has 13 residues. For the CDR3, the DNA is TGTGCCAGCTCTACGGGGGGGGAAGAAAAACTGTTTTTT. Amino acids: CASSTGGEEKLFF.

The chain links TRBV4-1 to TRBJ2-7; a possible D gene is TRBD1 (6 bases). Per germline, CDR1 MGHRA and CDR2 YSYEKL. V was cut by 1 base and J by 3 bases, with 19 bases left in between. The CDR3 runs 17 residues. CDR3 loop: CASSQGRLRGSLYEQYF. CDR3 DNA sequence: TGCGCCAGCAGCCAAGGACGGCTGAGGGGGAGCCTCTACGAGCAGTACTTC.

The chain combines TRBV30 with TRBJ2-1; 10 nucleotides match TRBD2. V shed 0 bases, J shed 4 bases, and the junction held 6 bases outside the gene matches. Germline lookup yields CDR1 GTSNPN and CDR2 SVGIG (reference sequence). This CDR3 is built from 16 residues. The CDR3 loop is CAWSVLTSGLYNEQFF. CDR3 in DNA: TGTGCCTGGAGTGTCCTGACTAGCGGGCTATACAATGAGCAGTTCTTC.

The J gene is TRBJ2-7, the V gene TRBV6-5, with 8 bases identical to TRBD1. This CDR3 has 14 amino acids. The germline gives CDR1 MNHEY, CDR2 SVGAGI. V trimming: 5 bases; J trimming: 1 base; junction bases outside the gene matches: 4. Written as DNA, the CDR3 is TGTGCCAGCAGTCCCCGGACAGGGTCCTACGAGCAGTACTTC. Amino acid sequence: CASSPRTGSYEQYF.

The chain recombines TRBV4-1 with TRBJ2-6; D perhaps matches TRBD1 (6 bases). The CDR3 is 17 amino acids. The V end lost 3 bases, the J end lost 3 bases, and 15 bases lay between the germline ends. Germline assignment: CDR1 MGHRA and CDR2 YSYEKL. This chain's CDR3 is CASSQGDTSLGANVLTF. The DNA of the CDR3 is TGCGCCAGCAGCCAGGGGGACACAAGCCTTGGGGCCAACGTCCTGACTTTC.

The J gene is TRBJ1-5, the V gene TRBV1; the D call TRBD1 from the table was never checked on the DNA. TRBV1 represents a pseudogene. The CDR3 length is 15 residues. CDR3 protein: CTSSQDWLANQPQHF. For the CDR3, the DNA is TGCACCAGCAGCCAAGATTGGTTGGCAAATCAGCCCCAGCATTTT.

The chain employs TRBV5-1 and TRBJ1-1; 7 nucleotides line up with TRBD1. The CDR3 is made up of 12 amino acids. Germline loops: CDR1 SGHRS, CDR2 YFSETQ. V lost 4 bases and J lost 11; bases outside the gene matches: 8. The DNA of the CDR3 is TGCGCCAGCAGCCCAACAGGGGAGCGGGCTTTCTTT. It specifies CASSPTGERAFF.

This sequence joins TRBV14 and TRBJ2-7; TRBD1 might be the D (6 bases). From germline, CDR1 is SGHDN and CDR2 FVKESK. This CDR3 region has 15 residues. Trimming pared 1 base from V and 2 bases from J, leaving 12 bases between. CDR3 protein: CASSQVQGNTYEQYF. CDR3 DNA sequence: TGTGCCAGCAGCCAAGTTCAGGGGAATACCTACGAGCAGTACTTC. The full variable domain, with the rest looked up from reference TRBV14 and TRBJ2-7, is EAGVTQFPSHSVIEKGQTVTLRCDPISGHDNLYWYRRVMGKEIKFLLHFVKESKQDESGMPNNRFLAERTGGTYSTLKVQPAELEDSGVYFCASSQVQGNTYEQYFGPGTRLTVT.

This rearrangement joins TRBV28 to TRBJ2-7; the D is unclear. The CDR3 has 14 residues. Germline V CDR1 and CDR2: MDHEN, SYDVKM. With 6 bases removed from V and 0 bases from J, the gap between germline ends came to 12 bases. The DNA for the CDR3 is TGTGCCAGCAGGAGTCGCGAACTCTCCTACGAGCAGTACTTC. This codes for CASRSRELSYEQYF.

The chain is built from TRBV11-3 and TRBJ2-7; 8 bases map to TRBD2. The J segment lost 3 bases and the V segment lost 5 bases, leaving 9 bases of the junction unmatched. Per germline, CDR1 SGHNT and CDR2 YENEEA. The CDR3 extends over 15 amino acids. In DNA form, the CDR3 reads TGTGCCAGCAGCCCGAGACTAGCGCGACTCTACGAGCAGTACTTC. Translated: CASSPRLARLYEQYF.

CDR3 nucleotides: TGTGCCAGCAGAGAGGACAGGGAGGGTCAGCCCCAGCATTTT. It yields the protein CASREDREGQPQHF. This chain uses TRBV2 with TRBJ1-5; TRBD1 agrees at 8 bases. With 6 bases clipped from V and 6 bases from J, the junction kept 7 bases outside the gene matches. The CDR3 is made up of 14 amino acids. The germline gives CDR1 SNHLY, CDR2 FYNNEI.